This passage covers 17 T cell receptor beta chains from one sample sequenced in a study of T cells in Graves' hyperthyroidism and ophthalmopathy. Amplification targeted TCR beta CDR3 regions from RNA transcripts. HTBI primers drove first-round RT-PCR of the TCR CDR3. Via MiXCR, TCRdb re-called the multiplex PCR reads, giving one row per CDR3 protein. The data hold around 610,000 distinct CDR3 sequences, with approximately 15% observed a single time. The specimen was blood. The receptors come from a woman between 40 and 50 years old with Graves' ophthalmopathy.

Points on this clonotype: This may be a read error, as it is one base from a much larger clone. The J gene is TRBJ2-7, the V gene TRBV3-1; 8 bases line up with TRBD2. The CDR3 sequence is 11 residues long. The junction had 1 base not matched to a gene; V was cut back by 0 bases and J by 12 bases. Germline V gene data show CDR1 as LGHDT and CDR2 as YNNKEL (reference sequence). In DNA, the CDR3 is TGTGCCAGCAGCCAAGACCGGGAGGGGTACTTC. Protein: CASSQDREGYF.

The rearrangement links TRBV6-2 or TRBV6-3 to TRBJ1-2; D is perhaps TRBD1 (5 bases). With 5 bases removed from V and 3 bases from J, the gap between germline ends came to 19 bases. CDR1 and CDR2 (germline): MNHEY, SVGEGT. This CDR3 has 16 amino acids. The DNA for the CDR3 is TGTGCCAGCAGTCCACGGAGGGGCCTTGTGTACTATGGCTACACCTTC. Its translation: CASSPRRGLVYYGYTF.

V and J are TRBV29-1 and TRBJ2-2, with unresolved D. V was clipped by 7 bases and J by 1 base, with 4 bases between them. There are 11 residues in the CDR3. Germline loops: CDR1 SQVTM, CDR2 ANQGSEA. The CDR3 protein is CSGGNTGELFF. The CDR3 DNA reads as TGCAGCGGGGGGAACACCGGGGAGCTGTTTTTT.

This clonotype was observed at least ten times. The rearrangement uses TRBV12-3 or TRBV12-4 and TRBJ1-2; D remains ambiguous. The CDR3 has 15 amino acids. Trimming took off 5 bases at V and 7 bases at J, with 20 bases between the two ends. The CDR3 loop reads CASSPSVRSWGGYTF. Written as DNA, the CDR3 is TGTGCCAGCAGTCCTTCCGTGAGGTCATGGGGTGGCTACACCTTC.

This clonotype was counted ten times or more. The V gene is TRBV6-2 or TRBV6-3, the J gene TRBJ1-2; D gene unclear. V shed 1 base and J shed 8 bases, with 11 bases lying between them. Germline CDR1 and CDR2: MNHEY and SVGEGT. The CDR3 runs to 13 residues. CDR3 nucleotide sequence: TGTGCCAGCAGTTACTTGAAAGGTGGCGGCTACACCTTC. As protein: CASSYLKGGGYTF.

This clonotype was found many times. V usage is TRBV29-1 and J usage is TRBJ2-7, with 7 bases that match TRBD1. Germline V CDR1 and CDR2: SQVTM, ANQGSEA. CDR3 length: 12 residues. The V segment lost 4 bases and the J segment 5 bases; nucleotides outside the gene matches: 5. For the CDR3, the DNA is TGCAGCGTTGGACAGGGCGTCCACGAGCAGTACTTC. Translating it yields CSVGQGVHEQYF.

This clonotype has ten or more counts. V usage is TRBV12-3 or TRBV12-4 and J usage is TRBJ1-1; D remains ambiguous. This CDR3 comprises 14 residues. Between the trimmed V and J ends, which lost 0 bases and 1 base, there was a span of 6 bases. CDR3 sequence: CASSLANSNTEAFF. The CDR3, as DNA: TGTGCCAGCAGTTTAGCGAATTCGAACACTGAAGCTTTCTTT.

This clonotype was seen at least ten times. This chain uses TRBV7-2 with TRBJ2-2; D is unresolved. The CDR3 has 13 residues. Germline assignment: CDR1 SGHTA and CDR2 FQGNSA. V was pared by 10 bases and J by 1 base, with 10 bases between. The CDR3 DNA reads as TGTGCCACGTCACCCGGGAACACCGGGGAGCTGTTTTTT. It codes for CATSPGNTGELFF. Supplemented by reference TRBV7-2 and TRBJ2-2, the full variable domain reads GAGVSQSPSNKVTEKGKDVELRCDPISGHTALYWYRQSLGQGLEFLIYFQGNSAPDKSGLPSDRFSAERTGGSVSTLTIQRTQQEDSAVYLCATSPGNTGELFFGEGSRLTVL.

The chain links TRBV11-3 to TRBJ2-5; the match to TRBD2 covers 9 bases. In germline, CDR1 is SGHNT, CDR2 YENEEA. The CDR3 runs to 16 residues. J was trimmed by 1 base and V by 5 bases; bases with no gene match: 8. The CDR3 reads CASSPTSGLPQETQYF. The CDR3 nucleotides are TGTGCCAGCAGCCCAACTAGCGGGCTCCCCCAAGAGACCCAGTACTTC.

The chain uses TRBV24-1 and TRBJ1-1, with unresolved D. Trimming removed 5 bases from V and 4 bases from J, with 13 bases in between. Germline CDR1 is KGHDR and CDR2 is SFDVKD. The CDR3 extends over 14 amino acids. CDR3 sequence: CATSAVRPGTEAFF. DNA for the CDR3: TGTGCCACCAGTGCGGTTAGGCCCGGCACTGAAGCTTTCTTT.

This clonotype was seen repeatedly, ten times or more. J is TRBJ2-7 and V is TRBV14; D is possibly TRBD1 or TRBD2 (5 bases each). Germline-derived CDR1 and CDR2 are SGHDN and FVKESK. V was clipped by 3 bases and J by 3 bases, with 21 bases between them. The CDR3 totals 17 residues. In nucleotides, the CDR3 is TGTGCCAGCAGCCAGACCTTGGGACGGAACCCACTCTACGAGCAGTACTTC. Translation gives CASSQTLGRNPLYEQYF. The whole variable domain, remainder taken from reference TRBV14 and TRBJ2-7, is EAGVTQFPSHSVIEKGQTVTLRCDPISGHDNLYWYRRVMGKEIKFLLHFVKESKQDESGMPNNRFLAERTGGTYSTLKVQPAELEDSGVYFCASSQTLGRNPLYEQYFGPGTRLTVT.

This clonotype was observed at least ten times. This chain uses TRBV28 with TRBJ1-1; 9 nucleotides agree with TRBD1. This CDR3 is 16 amino acids long. Germline V CDR1 and CDR2: MDHEN, SYDVKM. With V trimmed by 7 bases and J by 1 base, 10 bases remained unmatched. The chain's CDR3 is CASKYTGGAGNTEAFF. The CDR3 coding sequence is TGTGCCAGCAAATACACAGGGGGCGCGGGGAACACTGAAGCTTTCTTT.

This clonotype was counted at least ten times. This chain uses TRBV19 with TRBJ2-7, with 14 bases identical to TRBD2. Germline CDR1 reads LNHDA; CDR2 reads SQIVND (reference sequence). With V trimmed by 3 bases and J by 2 bases, 6 bases remained unmatched. CDR3 length: 17 amino acids. The CDR3 DNA sequence: TGTGCCAGTAGTATGGGCCGGGGACTAGCGGGAGCCTACGAGCAGTACTTC. Translating it yields CASSMGRGLAGAYEQYF.

This clonotype is termed medium-sized. The CDR3 DNA reads TGTGCCAGCAGTTCACCGGGACTAGCAACCTACGAGCAGTACTTC. Protein: CASSSPGLATYEQYF. V and J are TRBV6-2 or TRBV6-3 and TRBJ2-7, with 9 bases matching TRBD2. Losses at the gene ends were 4 bases for V and 2 bases for J; bases not matched to a gene: 6. The germline V gene has CDR1 MNHEY and CDR2 SVGEGT. The CDR3 spans 15 residues.

The sample holds many counts of this clonotype. The genes are TRBV28 and TRBJ1-2; D is undetermined. This CDR3 has 11 residues. Germline CDR1 is MDHEN and CDR2 is SYDVKM. The V and J ends lost 5 bases and 7 bases respectively, with 8 bases between them. This CDR3 reads CASSNGFGYTF. For the CDR3, the DNA is TGTGCCAGCAGTAATGGGTTTGGCTACACCTTC.

At least ten counts were recorded for this clonotype. The rearrangement uses TRBV29-1 and TRBJ1-1; possible D gene TRBD1, 5 bases. The CDR3 length is 14 residues. Per germline, CDR1 SQVTM and CDR2 ANQGSEA. Trimming took 0 bases from V and 5 from J, leaving 13 bases between them. This CDR3 is CSVEDLGRGTEAFF. CDR3 nucleotides: TGCAGCGTTGAAGATCTTGGGCGGGGGACTGAAGCTTTCTTT.

This clonotype turned up a few times. This sequence may be a read error, since a much larger clone differs from it by one base. V gene TRBV28 combines with J gene TRBJ1-1; unclear D gene. The germline V gene has CDR1 MDHEN and CDR2 SYDVKM. The CDR3 consists of 12 residues. The CDR3 coding sequence is TGTGCCACCAGTTCATCGGGGATCGAAGCTTTCTTT. Its translation is CATSSSGIEAFF.